The clone carrying this TCR beta chain is a singleton in its sample. Its specificity is not known. This sample was included in a study of T cell responses to AZD1222 COVID-19 vaccine. General observations from the study: Reports indicate that nearly half of spike-specific TCRs are directed at unmutated variant regions. Elevations in Spike-specific TCR breadth and depth followed administration of two AZD1222 doses. A mostly white British donor set with more females was recruited, and clonal diversity was possibly underestimated.

Here immunoSEQ multiplex PCR was the method, and the copy in TCRdb shows in-frame clones only, minus some. The repertoire consists of almost 70,000 clones, with around 80% occurring once and the leading ten covering more than 12%. The V and J ends lost 4 bases and 4 bases, in that order; junction bases with no gene match: 3. Per germline, CDR1 SGHNT and CDR2 YYREEE (reference sequence). There are 15 residues in the CDR3. The chain employs TRBV5-4 and TRBJ2-1, with 12 bases that match TRBD1. This receptor was obtained from an adult who received the AZD1222 COVID-19 vaccine. Sequenced here: peripheral blood, sampled 28 days after the second AZD1222 dose. The CDR3 loop reads CASSRGQGAYNEQFF. Written as DNA, the CDR3 is TGTGCCAGCAGCAGGGGACAGGGGGCGTACAATGAGCAGTTCTTC.